This entry features one T cell receptor (beta chain) sequence. This clonotype was counted many times. It has no known antigen specificity. No much larger clone exists at a distance of one base, and base qualities are not known. These data belong to a study of T cells in Graves' hyperthyroidism and ophthalmopathy (dated by TCRdb to the late 2010s). Some background on the complete study: Peripheral blood was sampled at the time of initial diagnosis, prior to any treatment. A discovery cohort of about 100 patients, 43 with Graves' ophthalmopathy and over 55 with stable Graves' hyperthyroidism, was used to find distinguishing TCR V-J signatures. An independent validation cohort of about 19 hyperthyroidism patients and approximately 17 patients who later progressed to ophthalmopathy tested prospective prediction of ophthalmopathy. After blood sampling, hyperthyroidism patients were treated with methimazole at a starting dose of 30 mg daily, and ophthalmopathy patients were treated with high-dose intravenous methylprednisolone. In addition, the study compared T-cell repertoires in thyroid tissue and in blood from 6 or 7 Graves' hyperthyroidism patients. The paper reports TCR Vbeta CDR3 sequencing of over 130 peripheral blood samples: over 40 ophthalmopathy, approximately 74 hyperthyroidism and around 17 progressor patients. The approximately 98 discovery patients were randomly divided into training and test sets at a 7:3 ratio.

The TCR beta CDR3 regions were amplified from RNA transcripts. The TCR CDR3 was subjected to a first round of RT-PCR using the HTBI primer set and the Qiagen OneStep RT-PCR kit. The libraries were constructed in a second round of multiplex PCR and then size-selected and purified. Libraries were sequenced paired-end with 100 bp reads on an Illumina HiSeq2000. On the study's bioinformatics: SOAPnuke was used to process the raw data, removing reads that contained adapters or uncalled bases, had a mean Phred below 15, or lacked an exact match to the constant primer or identifier. High-quality paired reads were merged with COPE v1.2.5, and unique nucleotide sequences were defined as clonotypes. MiTCR v1.1 was used to align the clonotypes against IMGT TRBV, TRBD and TRBJ reference segments. Only V-J combinations with frequency above 0.0001, covering about 99% of repertoires, were analysed. A TCS score was defined as the ratio between F50 (clonal expansion) and ExV (chaos), using BLOSUM62-based TCRdist between CDR3 peptides within each V-J. Welch's t-statistics and random forest reduced 450 to 600 V-J features to 10 to 15, which were used in a naive Bayes classifier (R e1071). TCRdb's own reprocessing of the public reads used fastp at Q25 and MiXCR and kept productive beta chains. Records with the same CDR3 protein are collapsed into one entry carrying the most frequent genes and DNA. The V and J calls here are based on TCRdb, not the publication. Present in this sample are a few hundred thousand distinct CDR3 sequences, around 20% of which were seen just once. Under 40% of the sample lies in the top ten.

The paper as a whole reports these results and caveats: In cross-validation, a model built on a 13 V-J signature told ophthalmopathy apart from stable hyperthyroidism with 85% to 90% sensitivity and roughly 81% specificity, and in testing the same model reached 80%/75%. Sample size was not statistically predetermined, and blinding of investigators to group allocation was not performed. Blood samples also contained most of the expanded thyroid clonotypes (frequency above 0.001), which suggests that blood repertoires may reflect thyroid immune responses. In validation, progression to ophthalmopathy was predicted by the model with roughly 69% sensitivity and 72% to 85% specificity, a median of 6.5 months before onset.

From its cysteine to its phenylalanine, the CDR3 spans 18 amino acids. Only the CDR3 part of the read is kept: 54 bases, read in frame from the first base. The germline V gene (reference sequence) sets CDR1 to MNHEY and CDR2 to SMNVEV. V is pared back by 3 bases and J by 2 bases, with 20 bases lying between the germline termini. In the ophthalmopathy patients, disease was moderately to severely active, with a Clinical Activity Score of 3 or more, a NOSPECS grade of 4 or more, and a duration of less than 3 months. Patients with uncontrolled infections, other autoimmune diseases, pregnancy or lactation were excluded. Diagnoses relied on clinical symptoms, serum thyroxine and TRAb, thyroid ultrasound and orbital computed tomography. PBMCs were isolated from more than 9 ml of fresh peripheral blood by Ficoll-Paque density gradient centrifugation. Trizol reagent was used to extract total RNA, and RNA quality was then checked on an Agilent 2100 Bioanalyzer.

The clonotype comes from a man aged 45-60 years with Graves' ophthalmopathy. The sample comprised blood. The V and J segments used are TRBV27 and TRBJ1-5, with no confidently assigned D gene. The DNA sequence is TGTGCCAGCAGTTTCTCTCCTCTAGGGTTGAGGCGCAATCAGCCCCAGCATTTT. Its translation reads: CASSFSPLGLRRNQPQHF.